The 8 T cell receptor beta chains listed next were all sequenced from one sample in a study of shared clonotypes between healthy human individuals. Using immunoSEQ multiplex PCR, the repertoire was profiled, and TCRdb retains in-frame clones only, with some absent. The repertoire holds 1,500,000 or so clones, with 96% as singletons. The sample was naive CD4+ T cells sorted from blood. Subset described: CD45RA+ positively selected. These receptors originate from a man aged 30-40 years in good health.

V gene TRBV14 combines with J gene TRBJ2-4, with TRBD2 as a possible D gene (5 bases). The length of the CDR3 is 12 residues. Germline CDR1 reads SGHDN; CDR2 reads FVKESK. V was cut by 1 base and J by 13 bases, with 11 bases left in between. CDR3 DNA: TGTGCCAGCAGCCAAGGCCGAGCGGTCCAGTACTTC. Its translation: CASSQGRAVQYF.

The rearrangement joins TRBV5-6 to TRBJ2-5, with D unclear. This CDR3 has 13 residues. V was pared by 1 base and J by 5 bases, with 9 bases between. Germline CDR1 SGHDT, CDR2 YYEEEE. DNA for the CDR3: TGTGCCAGCAGCTTGAGCTTTCGGGAGACCCAGTACTTC. It yields the protein CASSLSFRETQYF.

This clone was observed once. The chain combines TRBV9 with TRBJ2-3, with 11 nucleotides matching TRBD2. Trimming removed 4 bases from V and 2 bases from J; junction bases left unmatched: 12. CDR3 length equals 18 residues. Germline CDR1 is SGDLS and CDR2 is YYNGEE. The CDR3: CASSPQPGLAENTDTQYF. DNA for the CDR3: TGTGCCAGCAGCCCCCAACCGGGACTAGCGGAGAACACAGATACGCAGTATTTT.

V is TRBV27 and J is TRBJ2-2; D not certain. CDR1 is MNHEY and CDR2 is SMNVEV in the germline V gene (reference sequence). The CDR3 spans 14 residues. Trimming stripped 2 bases from V and 6 bases from J, with 10 bases between. The CDR3 protein is CASSLLGYPGELFF. CDR3 DNA sequence: TGTGCCAGCAGTTTACTAGGGTACCCCGGGGAGCTGTTTTTT.

The chain recombines TRBV7-8 with TRBJ2-1; TRBD2 matches at 7 bases. Germline V lookup: CDR1 SGHVS, CDR2 FQNEAQ. The CDR3 spans 12 residues. The ends lost 5 bases at V and 12 bases at J; junction bases unmatched: 7. Written as DNA, the CDR3 is TGTGCCAGCAGCCCCAGCGGCGGGAGGCAGTTCTTC. This gives the protein CASSPSGGRQFF.

The rearrangement joins TRBV29-1 to TRBJ1-2; maybe TRBD1 (5 bases). Germline V lookup: CDR1 SQVTM, CDR2 ANQGSEA. V was pared by 4 bases and J by 5 bases, with 17 bases between. The CDR3 length is 14 residues. The DNA for the CDR3 is TGCAGCGTTGTAGGGCCGCAGGGCAGTTATGGCTACACCTTC. It translates to CSVVGPQGSYGYTF.

The chain carries TRBV5-4 and TRBJ2-2, with 8 bases lining up with TRBD2. This CDR3 region has 17 residues. V shed 0 bases and J 1 base; nucleotides not matched to a gene: 5. CDR1 and CDR2 from the germline V gene are SGHNT and YYREEE (reference sequence). In DNA, the CDR3 is TGTGCCAGCAGCTTGGGCCCCAGCGGGAGGAACACCGGGGAGCTGTTTTTT. This translates into CASSLGPSGRNTGELFF.

CDR3 in amino acids: CASSSGQGVDEQYF. In DNA, the CDR3 is TGTGCCAGCAGCTCAGGACAGGGGGTCGACGAGCAGTACTTC. The genes are TRBV5-4 and TRBJ2-7; TRBD1 agrees at 10 bases. CDR1 and CDR2 from the germline V gene are SGHNT and YYREEE (reference sequence). V dropped 3 bases and J dropped 5; count of bases not matched to a gene: 5. CDR3 length equals 14 residues. The whole variable domain, filled in from reference TRBV5-4 and TRBJ2-7, reads ETGVTQSPTHLIKTRGQQVTLRCSSQSGHNTVSWYQQALGQGPQFIFQYYREEENGRGNFPPRFSGLQFPNYSSELNVNALELDDSALYLCASSSGQGVDEQYFGPGTRLTVT.